This T cell receptor (beta chain) is from a study of blood T cell repertoires in COVID-19. Study summary: Samples taken during acute and convalescent COVID-19 were collected in the United States, Italy and Spain. PBMCs, B-cell-depleted T cells, or T cells were the source of the cDNA or gDNA that made up the material.

The germline CDR1 and CDR2 sequences are WNHNN and SYGVQD (reference sequence). The CDR3 is made up of 16 amino acids. Trimming cost V 2 bases and J 2 bases, with 15 bases left between them. Per the authors' pipeline: Estimated nucleated cell counts came from reference gene primer amplification. Profiled with immunoSEQ multiplex PCR; TCRdb holds only in-frame clones, not every one. D and trimming were read from the DNA, whereas the V and J calls and clone size are those reported in that table. The sample shows 140,000 to 150,000 clones, around four fifths of them seen only once. This clone appeared a single time.

The receptor was isolated from a woman aged 40 to 55 with active or convalescent COVID-19. The rearrangement links TRBV10-1 to TRBJ1-1; D might be TRBD1 (5 bases). Sequenced material: peripheral blood. CDR3 sequence (DNA): TGCGCCAGCAGTGAGGGTCGACGACAGATCAACACTGAAGCTTTCTTT. Translating gives CASSEGRRQINTEAFF.